The TCR beta chain described here comes from a study of T cell responses to AZD1222 COVID-19 vaccine. Overall study findings and caveats: Dominant CD4 TCR responses targeted spike regions 160-218 and 743-854. Only six or seven AZD1222 recipients were seropositive at baseline. It should be noted that donors were predominantly white British and more often female, and clonal diversity was possibly underestimated.

J was trimmed by 0 bases and V by 4 bases; bases with no gene match: 4. The CDR3 runs to 14 residues. CDR1 SGHRS and CDR2 YFSETQ come from the germline V gene. The protocol was immunoSEQ multiplex PCR, while the TCRdb copy is restricted to in-frame clones and leaves out a portion. The top ten clones hold approximately 7.2% of a sample with 150,000 to 160,000 clones, 88% of them seen once. As for this clone: Its antigen remains unidentified.

This sequence joins TRBV5-1 and TRBJ2-7; 7 nucleotides line up with TRBD1. The sequence derives from an adult who had recovered from COVID-19. The material was peripheral blood, obtained after recovery from COVID-19. In DNA form, the CDR3 reads TGCGCCAGCAGCCTGAGGGACAGCTCCTACGAGCAGTACTTC. Amino acid sequence: CASSLRDSSYEQYF.